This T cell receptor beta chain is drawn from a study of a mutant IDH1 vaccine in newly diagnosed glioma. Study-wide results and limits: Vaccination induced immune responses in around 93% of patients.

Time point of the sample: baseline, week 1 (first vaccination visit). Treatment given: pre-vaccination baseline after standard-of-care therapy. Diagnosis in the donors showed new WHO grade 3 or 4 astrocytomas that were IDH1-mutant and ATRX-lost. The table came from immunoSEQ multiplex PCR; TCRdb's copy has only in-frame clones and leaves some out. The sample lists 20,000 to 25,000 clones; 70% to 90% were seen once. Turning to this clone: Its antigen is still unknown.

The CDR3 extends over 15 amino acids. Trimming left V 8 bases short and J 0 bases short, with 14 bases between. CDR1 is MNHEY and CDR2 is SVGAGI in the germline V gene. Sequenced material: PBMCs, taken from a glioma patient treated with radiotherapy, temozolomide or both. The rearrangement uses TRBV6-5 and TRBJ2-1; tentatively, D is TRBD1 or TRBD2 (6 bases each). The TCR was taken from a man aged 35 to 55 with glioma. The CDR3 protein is CASRTGASSYNEQFF. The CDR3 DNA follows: TGTGCCAGCCGGACGGGGGCGAGCTCCTACAATGAGCAGTTCTTC.